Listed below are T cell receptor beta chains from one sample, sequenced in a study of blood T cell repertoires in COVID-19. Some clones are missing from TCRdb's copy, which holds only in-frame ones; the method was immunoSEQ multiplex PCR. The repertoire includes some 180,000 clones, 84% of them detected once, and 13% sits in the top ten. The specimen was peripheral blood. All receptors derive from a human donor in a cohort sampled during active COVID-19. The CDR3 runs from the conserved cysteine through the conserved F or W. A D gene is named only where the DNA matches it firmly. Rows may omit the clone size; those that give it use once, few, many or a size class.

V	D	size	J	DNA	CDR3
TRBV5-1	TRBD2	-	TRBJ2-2	TGCGCCAGCAGCTCCGGGACTAGCGGGAACACCGGGGAGCTGTTTTTT	CASSSGTSGNTGELFF
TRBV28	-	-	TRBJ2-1	TGTGCCAGCACCCTCGGAGGGGGCGCACACCATGAGCAGTTCTTC	CASTLGGGAHHEQFF
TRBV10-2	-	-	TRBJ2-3	TGCGCCAGCAGGATTAGCGGAGTAAGCACAGATACGCAGTATTTT	CASRISGVSTDTQYF
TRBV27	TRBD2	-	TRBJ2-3	TGTGCCAGCAGGCCCGGGACTAGCGGACTCACAGATACGCAGTATTTT	CASRPGTSGLTDTQYF
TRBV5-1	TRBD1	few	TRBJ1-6	TGCGCCAGCAGCTCCACAGGGGCCAATTCACCCCTCCACTTT	CASSSTGANSPLHF
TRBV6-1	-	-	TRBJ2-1	TGTGCCAGCAGTGAACGGGGGAATGAGCAGTTCTTC	CASSERGNEQFF
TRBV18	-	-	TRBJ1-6	TGTGCCAGCTCACCGGGACACGGAAATTCACCCCTCCACTTT	CASSPGHGNSPLHF
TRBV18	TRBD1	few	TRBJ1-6	TGTGCCAGCTCACCCCCGGGACAGGGCATCTCACCCCTCCACTTT	CASSPPGQGISPLHF
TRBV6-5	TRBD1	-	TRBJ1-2	TGTGCCAGCAGTTATCTCGGGACAGACAACTATGGCTACACCTTC	CASSYLGTDNYGYTF
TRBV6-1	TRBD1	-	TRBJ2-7	TGTGCCAGCAGTGAGTTCTTAGGGGGACAGGGGGCCTACGAGCAGTACTTC	CASSEFLGGQGAYEQYF
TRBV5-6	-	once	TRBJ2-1	TGTGCCAGCAGCTTGGGAACAGGTATGAGGATCGATGAGCAGTTCTTC	CASSLGTGMRIDEQFF
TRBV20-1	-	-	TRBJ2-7	TGCAGTGCTAGTGGCCGCACTAGTCTCGAGCAGTACTTC	CSASGRTSLEQYF
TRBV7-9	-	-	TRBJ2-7	TGTGCCAGCAGCTCCCGAGGGGGGCAGTACTTC	CASSSRGGQYF
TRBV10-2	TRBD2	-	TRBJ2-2	TGCGCCAGCAGGATGACTAGCCTGAACACCGGGGAGCTGTTTTTT	CASRMTSLNTGELFF
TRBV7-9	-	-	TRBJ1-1	TGTGCCAGCAGCTTAGGTCCGGCTGAAGCTTTCTTT	CASSLGPAEAFF
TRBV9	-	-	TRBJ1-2	TGTGCCAGCAGCGGAGATAGATCCTATGGCTACACCTTC	CASSGDRSYGYTF
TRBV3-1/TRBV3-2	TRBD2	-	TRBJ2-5	TGTGCCAGCAGCCAAGAAGGAGGTCTAGCGGGAAACTGGGAGACCCAGTACTTC	CASSQEGGLAGNWETQYF
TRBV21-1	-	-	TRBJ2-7	TGTGCCAGCAGCGCCCGGTTGGCGGACTGGGAGAGGGAGCAGTACTTC	CASSARLADWEREQYF
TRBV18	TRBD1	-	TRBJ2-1	TGTGCCAGCTCACCACGCACTATGACAGGGAAGGATGAGCAGTTCTTC	CASSPRTMTGKDEQFF
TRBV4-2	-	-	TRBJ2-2	TGTGCCAGCAGCCAAGTTTACAGAACCGGGGAGCTGTTTTTT	CASSQVYRTGELFF
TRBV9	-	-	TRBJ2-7	TGTGCCAGCAGTGTCAGGGGTTTTGACGACGAGCAGTACTTC	CASSVRGFDDEQYF
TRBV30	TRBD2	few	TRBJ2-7	TGTGCCTGGAGTGGGACTAGCGGCTACGAGCAGTACTTC	CAWSGTSGYEQYF
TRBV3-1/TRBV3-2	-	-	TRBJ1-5	TGTGCCAGCAGCCAAGGTCTGTATTATAGCAATCAGCCCCAGCATTTT	CASSQGLYYSNQPQHF
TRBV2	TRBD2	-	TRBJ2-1	TGTGCCAGCAGGGAGGAGGGACTAGCGGGACGGAAAGAGCAGTTCTTC	CASREEGLAGRKEQFF
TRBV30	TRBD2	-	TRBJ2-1	TGTGCCTCCACGCAAGCGGGAGTATACAATGAGCAGTTCTTC	CASTQAGVYNEQFF
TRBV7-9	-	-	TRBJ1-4	TGTGCCAGCAGCACTCCTGTGGAAAAACTGTTTTTT	CASSTPVEKLFF
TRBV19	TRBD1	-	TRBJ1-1	TGTGCCAGTAGTATAGGGGCCCACAGGGGGCCCACTGAAGCTTTCTTT	CASSIGAHRGPTEAFF
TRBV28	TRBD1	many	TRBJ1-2	TGTGCCAGCAGCAAACAGGGGACGGGTGGCTACACCTTC	CASSKQGTGGYTF
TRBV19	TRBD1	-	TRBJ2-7	TGTGCCAGTAGAAAAAGAGGGGGCGGATCCTACGAGCAGTACTTC	CASRKRGGGSYEQYF
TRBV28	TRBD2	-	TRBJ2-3	TGTGCCAGCAGTTTCGCTAGCGGGAGGGTTCGGGGAGATACGCAGTATTTT	CASSFASGRVRGDTQYF
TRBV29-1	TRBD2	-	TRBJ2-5	TGCAGCGTTCTTCTGGCGGGAGGAGAGACCCAGTACTTC	CSVLLAGGETQYF